These 24 T cell receptor beta chains share one sample of origin, sequenced in a study of cytomegalovirus exposure and HLA in healthy donors. TCRdb's copy holds only in-frame clones and misses some; the assay was immunoSEQ multiplex PCR. The table includes roughly 130,000 clones, approximately 91% detected once. The sequencing input was PBMCs. Receptor source: a man aged 25-40 years in good health and CMV-seronegative.

V is TRBV19 and J is TRBJ1-5; TRBD1 is a possible D gene (6 bases). V gave up 7 bases and J gave up 1 base, with 11 bases separating them. Germline V lookup: CDR1 LNHDA, CDR2 SQIVND (reference sequence). The CDR3 has 14 residues. In nucleotides, the CDR3 is TGTGCCAGTACCTTCAGGGGCAGCAATCAGCCCCAGCATTTT. Translation gives CASTFRGSNQPQHF.

In this sample, this clone turned up once. This sequence joins TRBV11-3 and TRBJ2-7, with a weak D call TRBD1 (5 bases). The V gene lost 5 bases and the J gene lost 3 bases, with 14 bases spanning the gap. Germline V gives CDR1 SGHNT, CDR2 YENEEA. The CDR3 runs 14 residues. DNA of the CDR3: TGTGCCAGCAGCCCTGCGACAGAGATCTACGAGCAGTACTTC. Translation: CASSPATEIYEQYF.

In DNA form, the CDR3 reads TGTGCCAGCTCAGGGACACAACCCAGCGCCGATGGCTACACCTTC. Protein product: CASSGTQPSADGYTF. The chain is built from TRBV18 and TRBJ1-2, with D maybe TRBD1 (6 bases). Germline V CDR1 and CDR2: KGHSH, LQKENI. The ends were cut back, 5 bases at V and 6 bases at J, with 19 bases in the middle. The CDR3 has 15 residues.

The chain carries TRBV11-2 and TRBJ1-5; TRBD1 agrees at 7 bases. This CDR3 is built from 15 residues. CDR1 and CDR2 (germline): SGHAT, FQNNGV. J gave up 5 bases and V 1 base, and 5 bases lay outside the gene matches. This chain's CDR3 is CASSLAPGQYQPQHF. The CDR3 DNA follows: TGTGCCAGCAGCTTAGCGCCGGGACAGTATCAGCCCCAGCATTTT.

Only a few counts were recorded for this clone. This chain joins TRBV18 and TRBJ1-5, with D uncertain. Germline V gene sequence: CDR1 KGHSH, CDR2 LQKENI. CDR3 length: 13 residues. Trimming removed 3 bases at V and 7 bases at J, with 10 bases between. CDR3 residues: CASSPDYGQPQHF. The DNA of the CDR3 is TGTGCCAGCTCACCTGACTATGGCCAGCCCCAGCATTTT.

The rearrangement uses TRBV5-4 and TRBJ2-7; 10 nucleotides match TRBD1. J gave up 6 bases and V 0 bases, and 6 bases lay outside the gene matches. The V gene's germline CDR1 is SGHNT and CDR2 YYREEE (reference sequence). CDR3 length: 15 amino acids. CDR3 sequence (DNA): TGTGCCAGCAGCTTGGCCGGGGACAGGGGCTCCGAGCAGTACTTC. Its translation is CASSLAGDRGSEQYF.

This chain uses TRBV29-1 with TRBJ1-1; D gene ambiguous. CDR1 SQVTM and CDR2 ANQGSEA come from the germline V gene. V lost 5 bases and J lost 1, with 17 bases in between. This CDR3 has 15 amino acids. For the CDR3, the DNA is TGCAGCGTTCAGACAATCCTCTCTGCGAACACTGAAGCTTTCTTT. This codes for CSVQTILSANTEAFF. The full variable domain, its missing parts supplied by reference TRBV29-1 and TRBJ1-1, is SAVISQKPSRDICQRGTSLTIQCQVDSQVTMMFWYRQQPGQSLTLIATANQGSEATYESGFVIDKFPISRPNLTFSTLTVSNMSPEDSSIYLCSVQTILSANTEAFFGQGTRLTVV.

The CDR3 bases are TGTGCCAGCAGCTTAGATGTCCCGGGACTAGCGGCCTACGAGCAGTACTTC. Translating it yields CASSLDVPGLAAYEQYF. The chain links TRBV11-2 to TRBJ2-7; TRBD2 aligns across 11 bases. The V segment lost 0 bases and the J segment 2 bases; nucleotides outside the gene matches: 6. In germline, CDR1 is SGHAT, CDR2 FQNNGV. The CDR3 is 17 residues long.

The V gene is TRBV5-1, the J gene TRBJ2-5, with 10 bases fitting TRBD2. With 4 bases clipped from V and 2 bases from J, the junction kept 2 bases outside the gene matches. The CDR3 contains 14 residues. Germline CDR1 SGHRS, CDR2 YFSETQ. In nucleotides, the CDR3 is TGCGCCAGCAGCGTGACTAGCGGGCAAGAGACCCAGTACTTC. Protein product: CASSVTSGQETQYF.

The chain joins TRBV10-3 to TRBJ1-1; 9 bases match TRBD1. CDR3 length: 14 amino acids. Germline CDR1 is ENHRY and CDR2 is SYGVKD. The junction had 5 bases not matched to a gene; V was cut back by 8 bases and J by 1 base. The CDR3 here is CAIGTDRGNTEAFF. The CDR3 coding sequence is TGTGCCATCGGGACGGACAGGGGGAACACTGAAGCTTTCTTT.

The chain uses TRBV30 and TRBJ2-7; D perhaps matches TRBD1 (7 bases). The CDR3 runs 12 residues. Trimming pared 2 bases from V and 6 bases from J, leaving 11 bases between. Germline V gene data show CDR1 as GTSNPN and CDR2 as SVGIG (reference sequence). The CDR3 coding sequence is TGTGCCTGGAGTCACAGGGGAGGCGAGCAGTACTTC. It codes for CAWSHRGGEQYF.

The chain is built from TRBV18 and TRBJ2-7; TRBD1 might be the D (7 bases). CDR3 length equals 14 residues. The V gene lost 3 bases and the J gene lost 6 bases, with 15 bases spanning the gap. CDR1 KGHSH and CDR2 LQKENI come from the germline V gene. CDR3 sequence reads: CASSPGGQSAEQYF. In DNA form, the CDR3 reads TGTGCCAGCTCACCGGGGGGACAGTCGGCCGAGCAGTACTTC.

The chain carries TRBV4-3 and TRBJ2-7; 9 bases line up with TRBD1. CDR1 and CDR2 from the germline V gene are LGHNA and YSLEER. The CDR3 loop spans 16 amino acids. The ends lost 1 base at V and 4 bases at J; junction bases unmatched: 8. The DNA of the CDR3 is TGCGCCAGCAGCCAAGGGAGACCGGGACAGGGATACGAGCAGTACTTC. This codes for CASSQGRPGQGYEQYF.

V and J are TRBV7-9 and TRBJ2-7; the D gene is possibly TRBD1 (8 bases). The CDR3 extends over 16 amino acids. Germline V gene data show CDR1 as SEHNR and CDR2 as FQNEAQ (reference sequence). V was shortened by 5 bases and J by 0 bases, with 17 bases between the two germline ends. CDR3 nucleotides: TGTGCCAGCAGCCTGCCGGGGGGACAGGTCTCCTACGAGCAGTACTTC. Translating it yields CASSLPGGQVSYEQYF.

V and J are TRBV2 and TRBJ1-1; possibly TRBD1 for D (5 bases). This CDR3 has 15 amino acids. The germline V gene encodes CDR1 SNHLY and CDR2 FYNNEI. Trimming removed 6 bases from V and 4 bases from J, with 18 bases in between. The CDR3 DNA reads TGTGCCAGCAGGGCGGACACAGCCGATGGCACTGAAGCTTTCTTT. It is translated as CASRADTADGTEAFF.

V usage is TRBV10-2 and J usage is TRBJ2-7, with D possibly being TRBD2 (6 bases). The CDR3 runs 14 residues. Germline CDR1 WSHSY, CDR2 SAAADI. Deletions cut 4 bases from V and 3 bases from J, with 13 bases between. The CDR3 spells CASSAGVLDYEQYF. The CDR3 DNA reads TGCGCCAGCAGTGCGGGGGTGCTGGACTACGAGCAGTACTTC.

CDR3 sequence reads: CASTSGNLRRELFF. CDR3 DNA sequence: TGTGCCAGCACTAGCGGGAACCTCAGGCGGGAGCTGTTTTTT. V and J are TRBV7-9 and TRBJ2-2; the match to TRBD2 covers 9 bases. The CDR3 covers 14 residues. The ends lost 7 bases at V and 9 bases at J; junction bases unmatched: 9. Germline V gene sequence: CDR1 SEHNR, CDR2 FQNEAQ (reference sequence).

V usage is TRBV5-1 and J usage is TRBJ2-7; 8 bases map to TRBD1. The junction had 13 bases not matched to a gene; V was cut back by 3 bases and J by 2 bases. CDR1 SGHRS and CDR2 YFSETQ come from the germline V gene. This CDR3 is built from 17 residues. CDR3 sequence (DNA): TGCGCCAGCAGCTCGAGCCGTGGGACAGGTGGAACCTACGAGCAGTACTTC. It encodes CASSSSRGTGGTYEQYF.

The genes are TRBV11-2 and TRBJ1-1; TRBD1 matches at 7 bases. The CDR3 has 14 residues. J was trimmed by 7 bases and V by 5 bases; bases with no gene match: 10. The germline V gene encodes CDR1 SGHAT and CDR2 FQNNGV. The CDR3 bases are TGTGCCAGCAGCCCTCGGGCAGGGGGGTATGAAGCTTTCTTT. This translates into CASSPRAGGYEAFF.

The chain couples TRBV9 to TRBJ1-1; TRBD1 agrees at 8 bases. The J segment lost 4 bases and the V segment lost 0 bases, leaving 5 bases of the junction unmatched. Germline assignment: CDR1 SGDLS and CDR2 YYNGEE. The CDR3 runs 15 residues. As DNA, the CDR3 is TGTGCCAGCAGCGTAGGTCAGGGGGCATTCACTGAAGCTTTCTTT. This encodes CASSVGQGAFTEAFF.

This chain uses TRBV28 with TRBJ1-1, with D unresolved. This CDR3 has 13 amino acids. Germline V gene sequence: CDR1 MDHEN, CDR2 SYDVKM. Trimming pared 7 bases from V and 5 bases from J, leaving 14 bases between. As DNA, the CDR3 is TGTGCCAGCATAGGCGGGTGGGGTACTGAAGCTTTCTTT. This encodes CASIGGWGTEAFF.

V usage is TRBV4-3 and J usage is TRBJ1-6, with D possibly being TRBD1 (5 bases). Germline CDR1 is LGHNA and CDR2 is YSLEER. Trimming took off 4 bases at V and 8 bases at J, with 15 bases between the two ends. The CDR3 is 15 residues long. CDR3 residues: CASSPTQGGDSPLHF. The CDR3 DNA is TGCGCCAGCAGCCCGACGCAGGGAGGGGATTCACCCCTCCACTTT.

This chain links TRBV5-5 with TRBJ1-4; the match to TRBD1 covers 9 bases. Germline loops: CDR1 SGHKS, CDR2 YYEKEE (reference sequence). Trimming took 3 bases from V and 13 from J; bases not matched to a gene: 13. The CDR3 sequence is 15 residues long. The CDR3 loop reads CASSSRDRDSGRLFF. The CDR3 DNA reads TGTGCCAGCAGCTCCCGGGACAGGGATTCTGGAAGACTGTTTTTT.

The chain links TRBV15 to TRBJ1-4, with TRBD1 as a possible D gene (5 bases). Germline V CDR1 and CDR2: LNHNV, YYDKDF (reference sequence). Trimming removed 3 bases from V and 9 bases from J, with 17 bases in between. This CDR3 spans 15 amino acids. The CDR3 DNA sequence: TGTGCCACCAGCAGGGATAATTCGGGGGAACAAAAACTGTTTTTT. Translation gives CATSRDNSGEQKLFF.